Listed below are T cell receptor beta chains from one sample, sequenced in a study of shared T cell receptors in the human thymus. Produced via immunoSEQ multiplex PCR; TCRdb's table is partial and in-frame only. The table lists 600,000 to 900,000 clones, approximately 83% of them singletons. These records were also assigned to another study, of human thymus T cells.

The sample was thymocytes. The receptors originated from a girl under three years old with a congenital heart defect. CDR3s include the opening cysteine and the closing phenylalanine or tryptophan. Each record gives: clone size, J gene, V gene, D gene, CDR3 DNA, CDR3 protein. The D gene is left open where the match is weak. Clone size is given for some rows only: seen once, a few or many times, or a class if the clone is expanded.

.,TRBJ1-6,TRBV9,.,TGTGCCAGCAGCGTAGACAGGGACGTCACTTCACCCCTCCACTTT,CASSVDRDVTSPLHF
.,TRBJ2-1,TRBV4-2,.,TGTGCCAGCAAAGGAGTAGATAATGAGCAGTTCTTC,CASKGVDNEQFF
.,TRBJ1-4,TRBV5-4,.,TGTGCCAGCAGCTTCAGGGGCAGTACCGAAAAACTGTTTTTT,CASSFRGSTEKLFF
.,TRBJ1-2,TRBV21-1,.,TGTGCCAGCAGCAAAGAGGGGGGGACAGGGCAGCCATTGGTCAATGGCTACACCTTC,CASSKEGGTGQPLVNGYTF
.,TRBJ1-1,TRBV5-8,.,TGTGCCAGCAGCTTGGCCCGTCGGCGGAGGAACACTGAAGCTTTCTTT,CASSLARRRRNTEAFF
.,TRBJ1-4,TRBV7-6,.,TGTGCCAGCAGCCGGGGACAACCGGATGCAACTAATGAAAAACTGTTTTTT,CASSRGQPDATNEKLFF
.,TRBJ1-2,TRBV12-5,.,TGTGCTAGTGGTTTATACCCCCGGGACACAAATGGCTACACCTTC,CASGLYPRDTNGYTF
.,TRBJ1-2,TRBV19,.,TGTGCCAGTATGGGGCCGGACGGCAATAACTATGGCTACACCTTC,CASMGPDGNNYGYTF
.,TRBJ1-5,TRBV12-2,.,TGTGCAAGTCGCGTTAGCGTGCACGTAAGGCATGGGAGAAGCAATCAGCCCCAGCATTTT,CASRVSVHVRHGRSNQPQHF
.,TRBJ2-7,TRBV5-1,.,TGCGCCAGCAGTCCTGAGGGTACCTACGAGCAGTACTTC,CASSPEGTYEQYF
.,TRBJ2-3,TRBV25-1,.,TGTGCCAGCAGCCTGGGGTCAGGGGGGAACACAGATACGCAGTATTTT,CASSLGSGGNTDTQYF
.,TRBJ2-1,TRBV9,.,TGTGCCAGCAGCGGCGGGACAGTACCCGACAATGAGCAGTTCTTC,CASSGGTVPDNEQFF
.,TRBJ1-5,TRBV5-5,.,TGTGCCAGCAGCCAAAGAGAGGGCAATCAGCCCCAGCATTTT,CASSQREGNQPQHF
.,TRBJ2-5,TRBV4-1,TRBD1,TGCGCCAGCAGCCAAGAAAGCGCCCAGGGGGAAGGAATTACGCAAGAGACCCAGTACTTC,CASSQESAQGEGITQETQYF
.,TRBJ1-4,TRBV25-1,.,TGTGCCAGCAGTGTAGACCCGGACTCCGACAATGAAAAACTGTTTTTT,CASSVDPDSDNEKLFF
.,TRBJ1-4,TRBV12-5,.,TGTGCTAGTGGTTTGGTACTGTACGGCCAGGATGCAACTAATGAAAAACTGTTTTTT,CASGLVLYGQDATNEKLFF
.,TRBJ1-6,TRBV28,.,TGTGCCAGCAGTTTTAGGCGGCCTCCTCTCCCCTATAATTCACCCCTCCACTTT,CASSFRRPPLPYNSPLHF
.,TRBJ1-1,TRBV6-6,.,TGTGCCAGCACACCACAGGGCACGGCTGGTAGCACTGAAGCTTTCTTT,CASTPQGTAGSTEAFF
.,TRBJ1-2,TRBV6-4,TRBD1,TGTGCCAGCAGTCCCAACGAAGACAGGGCTCCCCTCTATGGCTACACCTTC,CASSPNEDRAPLYGYTF
.,TRBJ2-2,TRBV14,.,TGTGCCAGCAGCCAAGCGGAACGGACTGCCGGGGAGCTGTTTTTT,CASSQAERTAGELFF
.,TRBJ2-7,TRBV10-3,TRBD2,TGTGCCATCAGTGAGTCGGAGACCCTGGTCAGCGGGGCCTACGAGCAGTACTTC,CAISESETLVSGAYEQYF
.,TRBJ2-5,TRBV2,TRBD2,TGTGCCAGCAGTCCCCGCCGGGCTAGCGGGGGGGAGGAGGAGACCCAGTACTTC,CASSPRRASGGEEETQYF
.,TRBJ1-1,TRBV14,TRBD1,TGTGCCAGTTCTAGGACAGGGAGGATATACACTGAAGCTTTCTTT,CASSRTGRIYTEAFF
.,TRBJ2-5,TRBV5-5,TRBD2,TGTGCCAGCAGGCTAGCGGGGGGGCCGGGTGAGACCCAGTACTTC,CASRLAGGPGETQYF
.,TRBJ1-4,TRBV27,.,TGTGCCAGCAGCCCCACGGGGGGAAAACTGTTTTTT,CASSPTGGKLFF
.,TRBJ2-1,TRBV29-1,TRBD2,TGCAGCGTTGATTCCAGCGGGGGGCGAGGTAGTAAGAATGAGCAGTTCTTC,CSVDSSGGRGSKNEQFF
.,TRBJ2-5,TRBV6-6,.,TGTGCCAGCAGTTACTCCGTGCCTGTCCCGCGGGGGACCCAGTACTTC,CASSYSVPVPRGTQYF
.,TRBJ2-3,TRBV27,TRBD2,TGTGCCAGCAGTCCCGGACTAGCGGGGCTACTAGGCACAGATACGCAGTATTTT,CASSPGLAGLLGTDTQYF
.,TRBJ2-3,TRBV19,TRBD2,TGTGCCAGTAGTATTAGCGGGGACAGCACAGATACGCAGTATTTT,CASSISGDSTDTQYF
.,TRBJ2-4,TRBV7-6,.,TGTGCCAGCAGCTTAGTACCTCTCGGGGAGAGGGTGACCAAAAACATTCAGTACTTC,CASSLVPLGERVTKNIQYF
.,TRBJ1-6,TRBV5-1,TRBD1,TGCGCCAGCAGCTTGGCTCCCCGAGACAGGGTCTCCTATAATTCACCCCTCCACTTT,CASSLAPRDRVSYNSPLHF
once,TRBJ2-1,TRBV6-5,TRBD2,TGTGCCAGCAGTTACTCGAAAGGGAGGGGTGAGCAGTTCTTC,CASSYSKGRGEQFF
.,TRBJ1-1,TRBV6-1,.,TGTGCCAGCAGTGAAGAGGACAAGGCGAACACTGAAGCTTTCTTT,CASSEEDKANTEAFF
.,TRBJ1-2,TRBV28,TRBD1,TGTGCCAGCAGTTTCCCCTGGGACAGGTCCTCCGTAAACTATGGCTACACCTTC,CASSFPWDRSSVNYGYTF
.,TRBJ1-2,TRBV5-4,.,TGTGCCAGCAGCTACATAACAGGGTCTGGCTACACCTTC,CASSYITGSGYTF
.,TRBJ1-6,TRBV16,.,TGTGCCAGCAGCCCCTGCGGAGGGGCGCATGGTTCACCCCTCCACTTT,CASSPCGGAHGSPLHF
.,TRBJ2-6,TRBV5-1,.,TGCGCCAGCAGCTTGTTTCCAGGCTCTGGGGCCAACGTCCCGACTTTC,CASSLFPGSGANVPTF
.,TRBJ1-2,TRBV5-1,.,TGCGCCAGCAGCCAGGTCGGCAGGTTGGGCTACACCTTC,CASSQVGRLGYTF